This T cell receptor (beta chain) was observed in a study of cytomegalovirus exposure and HLA in healthy donors (dated by TCRdb to between 2016 and 2019). Background for the entire study: The roughly 700 repertoires of the first cohort and the 95 to 150 validation repertoires were produced on the same platform, according to a later analysis. The study aimed to test whether cataloging public T cell receptors could reveal signatures of past pathogen exposure. To predict cytomegalovirus infection status, the study brought together high-throughput TCR immunosequencing, statistical association of individual TCRs with disease status, and machine learning. A separate validation cohort of roughly 120 different subjects was used in addition to the roughly 670-subject first cohort. Beyond this particular receptor, the publication reports: Of the cluster scores, roughly 93% were above 0 in a later analysis, which found that TCRs clustered in the first cohort also tended to co-occur in the approximately 130 validation repertoires. According to the authors, the approach could potentially be generalized to other disease states and immunological phenotypes. While some public TCRs were present in many individuals, most TCR sequences turned up only very rarely across donors. All 120 or so repertoires were used to score co-occurrence in the validation cohort in a later analysis, because that analysis had no HLA typing for the cohort. A total of about 150 TCR beta chains were listed by the study as associated with cytomegalovirus. Cytomegalovirus status was reported to be diagnosed by the classifier with high specificity and sensitivity in both the original and validation cohorts. A few of the identified cytomegalovirus-associated TCR beta chains were confirmed in vitro to be specific for cytomegalovirus antigens.

With regard to this clone: What this receptor recognizes is not known. The input lacks base qualities; no much larger clone sits a single base away.

The CDR1 and CDR2 encoded by the germline V gene are SGHTA and FQGNSA. The CDR3, cysteine through phenylalanine, is 17 amino acids long. This entry keeps only the CDR3 DNA: 51 bases, framed from base 1. Trimming takes 7 bases from V and 1 base from J, and the germline ends sit 22 bases apart. Library creation used the immunoSEQ multiplex PCR assay. From the authors' description of their analysis: To diagnose cytomegalovirus status from the catalog of TCR beta chain sequences, a statistical classification framework was built. TCRdb took this table from immuneACCESS and kept in-frame rearrangements with V and J called. Such tables lack part of the clones; where checked against another copy, unresolved V genes explain under half of the gap, and the rest is unexplained. V and J calls plus clone size are reproduced from that table; the DNA served to infer D and trimming. Recorded for this sample are around 120,000 clones; 88% of them occurred a single time. The top ten clonotypes cover 4% to 5.5% of the sample.

The donors were included in the validation cohort of 130 or so subjects, a group kept apart from the roughly 670-subject first cohort. Recombination connected TRBV7-2 to TRBJ1-2; the D gene is possibly TRBD1, with 6 bases matching. This clonotype was obtained from a man between 18 and 29 years old in good health and CMV-seropositive. Sequencing was carried out using PBMCs. The CDR3 region has the sequence CASNQGHGGIDNYGYTF. The sequenced DNA: TGTGCCAGCAACCAGGGACACGGAGGAATCGATAACTATGGCTACACCTTC.